This TCR beta chain was captured by sequencing in a study of blood T cell repertoires in COVID-19. Enrolled through a virtual design, the participants were between 18 and 89 years of age and came from approximately 25 US areas. Cohorts were assigned according to the clinical history that participants reported. Each recovered donor of Cohort 3 presented with two negative PCRs, clearance, or symptom resolution. Generated by immunoSEQ multiplex PCR, the TCRdb table keeps only in-frame clones and is missing some. This sample has a few hundred thousand clones, with under 95% found just once. The CDR3 loop spans 16 amino acids. The V segment lost 0 bases and the J segment 10 bases; nucleotides outside the gene matches: 14. The germline V gene encodes CDR1 LGHNA and CDR2 YSLEER.

This sequence originates from a woman younger than 45 who had recovered from COVID-19. The chain uses TRBV4-3 and TRBJ1-1; 7 nucleotides align to TRBD1. The sample comprised PBMCs or T cells enriched from blood (not recorded which). The CDR3: CASSQDSQTGKPGAFF. As DNA, the CDR3 is TGCGCCAGCAGCCAAGATAGCCAGACAGGGAAGCCGGGAGCTTTCTTT.